This TCR beta chain was observed in a study of blood T cell repertoires in COVID-19. Study details: Spain, Italy and the United States supplied samples that represented acute and convalescent COVID-19. T cells, B-cell-depleted T cells, or PBMCs provided the cDNA or gDNA that served as material.

The CDR3 runs 19 residues. The germline CDR1 and CDR2 sequences are SGHVS and FNYEAQ. With 0 bases clipped from V and 0 bases from J, the junction kept 6 bases outside the gene matches. The authors' processing: Researchers report that nucleated cell counts were estimated from reference gene primer amplification. Sequencing was performed with immunoSEQ multiplex PCR; in TCRdb, only in-frame clones are kept and a portion is missing. V and J calls and clone size are copied from that table; D and trimming were computed from the DNA. The sample lists fewer than 75,000 clones; 85% to 90% were seen once. This chain links TRBV7-6 with TRBJ2-3, with 13 nucleotides matching TRBD2. The clonotype was recovered from a man in his fifties or sixties with active COVID-19. Sequencing input: peripheral blood. CDR3 loop: CASSLAVTSGGPSTDTQYF. The CDR3 DNA follows: TGTGCCAGCAGCTTAGCGGTGACTAGCGGGGGGCCTAGCACAGATACGCAGTATTTT.